This T cell receptor (beta chain) was observed in a study of PD-L1 blockade in urothelial cancer. The overall study: Blood analysis was done at 3 weeks (second dose) and 6 weeks after treatment began. Each blood sample yielded a median of roughly 150,000 T cells.

This table comes from immunoSEQ multiplex PCR, and its TCRdb copy is limited to in-frame clones, with some not included. The table includes about 43,000 clones, 70% to 90% detected once. The sequence derives from a woman aged 55-69 years with urothelial cancer. Sequenced here: PBMCs, sampled around atezolizumab (anti-PD-L1) treatment.

DNA for the CDR3: TGTGCCAGCAGAAAAGGGACAGATGGGTACACAGATACGCAGTATTTT. Translating it yields CASRKGTDGYTDTQYF. The chain links TRBV28 to TRBJ2-3; 7 bases agree with TRBD1. This CDR3 contains 16 residues. V gave up 6 bases and J gave up 2 bases; unmatched junction bases: 11. Germline-derived CDR1 and CDR2 are MDHEN and SYDVKM.